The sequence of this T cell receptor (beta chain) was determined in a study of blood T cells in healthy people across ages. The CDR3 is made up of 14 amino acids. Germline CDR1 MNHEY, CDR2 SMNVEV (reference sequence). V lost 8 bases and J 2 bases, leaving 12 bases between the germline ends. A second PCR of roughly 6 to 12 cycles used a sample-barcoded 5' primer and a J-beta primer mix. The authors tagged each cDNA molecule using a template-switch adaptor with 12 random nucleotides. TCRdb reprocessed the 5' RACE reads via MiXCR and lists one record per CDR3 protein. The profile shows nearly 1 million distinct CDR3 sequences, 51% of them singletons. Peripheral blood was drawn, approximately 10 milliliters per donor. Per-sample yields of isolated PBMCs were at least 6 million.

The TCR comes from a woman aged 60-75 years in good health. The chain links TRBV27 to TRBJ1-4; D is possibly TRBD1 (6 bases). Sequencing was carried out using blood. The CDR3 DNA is TGTGCCAGCGGAACAGGGTCGACTAATGAAAAACTGTTTTTT. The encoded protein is CASGTGSTNEKLFF.